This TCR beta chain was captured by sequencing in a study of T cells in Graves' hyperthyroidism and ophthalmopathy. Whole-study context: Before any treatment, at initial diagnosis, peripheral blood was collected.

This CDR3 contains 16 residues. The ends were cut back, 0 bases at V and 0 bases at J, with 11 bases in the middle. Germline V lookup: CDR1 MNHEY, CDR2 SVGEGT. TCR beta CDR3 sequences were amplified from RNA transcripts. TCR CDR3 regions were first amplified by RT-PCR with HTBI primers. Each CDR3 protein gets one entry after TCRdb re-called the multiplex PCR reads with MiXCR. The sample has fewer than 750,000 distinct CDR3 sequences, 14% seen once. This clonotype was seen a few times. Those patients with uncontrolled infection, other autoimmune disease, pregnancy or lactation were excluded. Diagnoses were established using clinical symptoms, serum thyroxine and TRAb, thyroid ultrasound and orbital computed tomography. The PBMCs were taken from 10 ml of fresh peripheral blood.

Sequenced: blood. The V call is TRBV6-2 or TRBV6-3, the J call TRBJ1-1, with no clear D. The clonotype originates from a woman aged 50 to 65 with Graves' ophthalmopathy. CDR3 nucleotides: TGTGCCAGCAGTTACTCCGGACGGCACATGAACACTGAAGCTTTCTTT. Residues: CASSYSGRHMNTEAFF.